This T cell receptor beta chain originates from a study of CD8+ T cells in alopecia areata. Looking at the study overall: Those treated were given oral tofacitinib at 5 to 10 mg twice daily.

Study-wide points: With tofacitinib ongoing, many expanded lesional clones persisted in both scalp and blood. Relative to mice, TCR sharing across patients was less clear, a difference possibly HLA-related.

It was cDNA, reverse transcribed from extracted RNA, that served as the sequencing template. Using immunoSEQ multiplex PCR, the repertoire was profiled, and TCRdb retains in-frame clones only, with some absent. The data contain 180,000 or so clones, 51% of them singletons. Documented treatment: oral pan-JAK inhibitor, 5-10 mg twice daily. Researchers took lesional scalp punch biopsies and peripheral blood from people who were alopecia areata patients. This CDR3 region has 12 residues. Germline V gene lookup returns CDR1 MNHNS and CDR2 SASEGT. Trimming removed 1 base at V and 8 bases at J, with 8 bases between. Concerning this clone itself: Antigen unknown.

The chain uses TRBV6-1 and TRBJ1-2; D remains unclear. This TCR came from a human donor with alopecia areata. The specimen was CD8+ T cells sorted from blood, collected at week 52, from a patient treated with tofacitinib. CDR3 nucleotides: TGTGCCAGCAGTGAAGTGGATTCAGGCTACACCTTC. This gives the protein CASSEVDSGYTF.